The clone carrying this TCR beta chain was seen only a few times. Its antigen is not identified. This record belongs to a study of T cell responses to AZD1222 COVID-19 vaccine. Study-level findings and limits: Baseline seropositivity characterized only a handful of AZD1222 recipients. Donors in the cohort were predominantly white British and more often female, and clonal diversity was possibly underestimated.

The CDR3 runs 16 residues. The germline V gene encodes CDR1 LGHDT and CDR2 YNNKEL (reference sequence). The ends were cut back, 0 bases at V and 7 bases at J, with 18 bases in the middle. Clones were sequenced by immunoSEQ multiplex PCR, and TCRdb holds only the in-frame ones, with some missing. The table lists 120,000 to 150,000 clones, around 89% of them singletons. Sequenced material: peripheral blood, taken on day 0 of AZD1222 vaccination. The clonotype comes from an adult in good health. The chain couples TRBV3-1 (or the pseudogene TRBV3-2) to TRBJ1-2; D is possibly TRBD1 (5 bases). CDR3 in amino acids: CASSQDFGARAGGYTF. DNA of the CDR3: TGTGCCAGCAGCCAAGATTTTGGAGCCAGGGCGGGTGGCTACACCTTC.